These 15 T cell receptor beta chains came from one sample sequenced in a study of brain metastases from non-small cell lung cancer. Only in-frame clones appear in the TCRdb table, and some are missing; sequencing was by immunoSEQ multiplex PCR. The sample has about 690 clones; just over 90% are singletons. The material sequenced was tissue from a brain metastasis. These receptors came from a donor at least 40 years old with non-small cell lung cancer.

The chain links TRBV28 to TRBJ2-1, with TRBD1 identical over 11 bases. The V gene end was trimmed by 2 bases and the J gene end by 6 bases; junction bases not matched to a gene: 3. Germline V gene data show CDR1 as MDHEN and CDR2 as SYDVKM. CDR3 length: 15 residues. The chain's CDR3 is CASSLGGQGGNEQFF. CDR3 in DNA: TGTGCCAGCAGTTTAGGGGGACAGGGGGGCAATGAGCAGTTCTTC.

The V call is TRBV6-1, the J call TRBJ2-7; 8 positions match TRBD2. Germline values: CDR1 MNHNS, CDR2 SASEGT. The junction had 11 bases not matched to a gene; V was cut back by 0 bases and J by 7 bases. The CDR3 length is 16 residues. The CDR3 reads CASSEAPPSGWWEQYF. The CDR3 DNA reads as TGTGCCAGCAGTGAAGCGCCCCCTAGCGGGTGGTGGGAGCAGTACTTC.

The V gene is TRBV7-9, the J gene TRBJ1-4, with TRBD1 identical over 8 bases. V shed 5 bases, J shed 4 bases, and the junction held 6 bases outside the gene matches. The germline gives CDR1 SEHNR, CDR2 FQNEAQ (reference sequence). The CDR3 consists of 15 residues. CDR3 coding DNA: TGTGCCAGCAGCCCAGGACAGGGTAATAATGAAAAACTGTTTTTT. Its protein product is CASSPGQGNNEKLFF. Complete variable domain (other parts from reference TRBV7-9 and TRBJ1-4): DTGVSQNPRHKITKRGQNVTFRCDPISEHNRLYWYRQTLGQGPEFLTYFQNEAQLEKSRLLSDRFSAERPKGSFSTLEIQRTEQGDSAMYLCASSPGQGNNEKLFFGSGTQLSVL.

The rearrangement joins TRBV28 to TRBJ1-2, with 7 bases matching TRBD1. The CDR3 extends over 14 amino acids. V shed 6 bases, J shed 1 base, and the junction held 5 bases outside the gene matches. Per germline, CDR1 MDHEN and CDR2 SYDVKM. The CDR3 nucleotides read TGTGCCAGCAGCACAGGGGCCTTTAACTATGGCTACACCTTC. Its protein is CASSTGAFNYGYTF.

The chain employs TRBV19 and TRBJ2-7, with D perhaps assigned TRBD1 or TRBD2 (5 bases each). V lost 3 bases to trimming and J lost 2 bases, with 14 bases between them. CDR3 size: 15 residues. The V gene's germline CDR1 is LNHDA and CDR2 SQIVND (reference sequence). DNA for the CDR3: TGTGCCAGTAGTATGGGCCGGGACCCGGCCTACGAGCAGTACTTC. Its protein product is CASSMGRDPAYEQYF.

In DNA form, the CDR3 reads TGTGCCAGCAGCAAAGGTTGGGCAGGGGGAGACTATGGCTACACCTTC. Protein sequence: CASSKGWAGGDYGYTF. This chain joins TRBV21-1 and TRBJ1-2; the tabulated D call, TRBD1, remains unverified against the DNA. TRBV21-1 is termed a pseudogene. The CDR3 is 16 residues long.

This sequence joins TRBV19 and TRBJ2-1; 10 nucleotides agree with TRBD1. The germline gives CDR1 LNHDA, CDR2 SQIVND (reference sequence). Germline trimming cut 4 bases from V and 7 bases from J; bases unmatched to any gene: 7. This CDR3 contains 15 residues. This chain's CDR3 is CASSRGTGVANEQFF. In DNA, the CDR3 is TGTGCCAGTAGTAGAGGGACAGGGGTGGCAAATGAGCAGTTCTTC. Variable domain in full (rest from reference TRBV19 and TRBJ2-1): DGGITQSPKYLFRKEGQNVTLSCEQNLNHDAMYWYRQDPGQGLRLIYYSQIVNDFQKGDIAEGYSVSREKKESFPLTVTSAQKNPTAFYLCASSRGTGVANEQFFGPGTRLTVL.

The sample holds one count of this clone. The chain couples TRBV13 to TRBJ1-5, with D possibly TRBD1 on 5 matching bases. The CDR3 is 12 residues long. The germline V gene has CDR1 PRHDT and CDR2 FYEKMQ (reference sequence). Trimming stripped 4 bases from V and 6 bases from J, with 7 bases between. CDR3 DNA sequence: TGTGCCAGCAGCTCGGGGGGTCAGCCCCAGCATTTT. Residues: CASSSGGQPQHF. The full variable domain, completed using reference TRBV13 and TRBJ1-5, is AAGVIQSPRHLIKEKRETATLKCYPIPRHDTVYWYQQGPGQDPQFLISFYEKMQSDKGSIPDRFSAQQFSDYHSELNMSSLELGDSALYFCASSSGGQPQHFGDGTRLSIL.

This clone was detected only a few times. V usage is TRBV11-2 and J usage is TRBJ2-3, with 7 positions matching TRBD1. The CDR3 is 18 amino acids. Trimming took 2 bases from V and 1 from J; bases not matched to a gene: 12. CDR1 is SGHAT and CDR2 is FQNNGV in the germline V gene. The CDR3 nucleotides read TGTGCCAGCAGCTTAAGGGACAGACAGGGTCGGGGCACAGATACGCAGTATTTT. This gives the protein CASSLRDRQGRGTDTQYF.

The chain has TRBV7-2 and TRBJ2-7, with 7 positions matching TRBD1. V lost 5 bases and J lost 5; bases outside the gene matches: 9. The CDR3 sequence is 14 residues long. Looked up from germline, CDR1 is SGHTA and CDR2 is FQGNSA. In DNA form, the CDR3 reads TGTGCCAGCAGCCACCGGACAGGCCCCCACGAGCAGTACTTC. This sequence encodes CASSHRTGPHEQYF.

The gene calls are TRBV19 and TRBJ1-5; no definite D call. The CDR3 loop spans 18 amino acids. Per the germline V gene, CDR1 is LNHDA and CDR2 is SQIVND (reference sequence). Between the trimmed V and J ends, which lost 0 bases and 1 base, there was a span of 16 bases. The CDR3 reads CASSIDPRVFRSNQPQHF. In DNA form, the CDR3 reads TGTGCCAGTAGTATAGATCCGCGGGTTTTTCGAAGCAATCAGCCCCAGCATTTT.

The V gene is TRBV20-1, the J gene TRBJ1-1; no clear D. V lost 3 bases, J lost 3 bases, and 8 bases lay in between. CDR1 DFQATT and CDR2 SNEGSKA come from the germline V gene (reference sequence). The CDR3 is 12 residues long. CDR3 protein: CSASRVDTEAFF. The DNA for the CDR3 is TGCAGTGCTAGTCGGGTGGACACTGAAGCTTTCTTT.

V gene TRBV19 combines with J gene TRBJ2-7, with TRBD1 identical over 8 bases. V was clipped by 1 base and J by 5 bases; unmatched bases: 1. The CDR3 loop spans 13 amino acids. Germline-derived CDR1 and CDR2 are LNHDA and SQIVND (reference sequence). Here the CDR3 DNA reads TGTGCCAGTAGTATAGCGGACAGGGACGAGCAGTACTTC. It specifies CASSIADRDEQYF.

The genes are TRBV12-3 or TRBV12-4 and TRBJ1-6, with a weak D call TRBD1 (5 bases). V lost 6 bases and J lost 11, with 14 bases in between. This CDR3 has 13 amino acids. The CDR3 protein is CASSQGTATPLHF. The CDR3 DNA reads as TGTGCCAGCAGCCAAGGGACGGCGACACCCCTCCACTTT.

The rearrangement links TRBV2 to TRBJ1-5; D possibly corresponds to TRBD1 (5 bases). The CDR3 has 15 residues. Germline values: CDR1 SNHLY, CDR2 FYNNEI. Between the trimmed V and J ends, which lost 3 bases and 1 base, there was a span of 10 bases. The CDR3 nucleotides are TGTGCCAGCAGTGAGGGGGGGTTGAGCAATCAGCCCCAGCATTTT. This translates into CASSEGGLSNQPQHF.